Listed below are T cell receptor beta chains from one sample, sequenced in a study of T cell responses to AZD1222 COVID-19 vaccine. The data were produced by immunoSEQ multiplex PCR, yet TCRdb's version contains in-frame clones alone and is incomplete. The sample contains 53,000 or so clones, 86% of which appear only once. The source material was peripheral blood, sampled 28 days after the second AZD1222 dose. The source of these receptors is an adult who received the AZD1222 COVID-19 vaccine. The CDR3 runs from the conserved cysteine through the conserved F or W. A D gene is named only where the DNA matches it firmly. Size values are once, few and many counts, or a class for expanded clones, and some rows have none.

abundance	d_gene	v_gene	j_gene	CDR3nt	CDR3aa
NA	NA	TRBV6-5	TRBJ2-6	TGTGCCAGCAGTTACTCGGCGGGCTCTGGGGCCAACGTCCTGACTTTC	CASSYSAGSGANVLTF
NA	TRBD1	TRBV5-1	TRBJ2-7	TGCGCCAGCAGCATAAACAGGGGGCTTTACGAGCAGTACTTC	CASSINRGLYEQYF
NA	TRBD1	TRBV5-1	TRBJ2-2	TGCGCCAGCAGCTTCTCAACAGGGGTAGGGGAGCTGTTTTTT	CASSFSTGVGELFF
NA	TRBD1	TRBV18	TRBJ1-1	TGTGCCAGCTCACCACCGGACAGGGAGAACACTGAAGCTTTCTTT	CASSPPDRENTEAFF
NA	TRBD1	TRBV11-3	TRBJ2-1	TGTGCCAGCAGCTTAGAGCAGGGACAGTACAATGAGCAGTTCTTC	CASSLEQGQYNEQFF
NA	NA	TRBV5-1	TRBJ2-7	TGCGCCAGCAGCTTGGTGTGGTCGGCCGATGGCGACGAGCAGTACTTC	CASSLVWSADGDEQYF
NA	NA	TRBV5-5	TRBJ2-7	TGTGCCAGCAGCTTGGCCCCAGGGATGAACGAGCAGTACTTC	CASSLAPGMNEQYF
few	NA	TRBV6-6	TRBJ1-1	TGTGCCAGCAGCTCCATCGACGGAGGGAACACTGAAGCTTTCTTT	CASSSIDGGNTEAFF
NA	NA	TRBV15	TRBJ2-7	TGTGCCACCAGCAGAGAGACAGGCTATACCTACGAGCAGTACTTC	CATSRETGYTYEQYF
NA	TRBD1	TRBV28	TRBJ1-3	TGTGCCAGCACCGGAGGGACAGGTAGTTCCGGAAACACCATATATTTT	CASTGGTGSSGNTIYF
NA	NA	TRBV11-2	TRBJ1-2	TGTGCCAGCAGCTTTAGGGGGAATGGAGGCTACACCTTC	CASSFRGNGGYTF
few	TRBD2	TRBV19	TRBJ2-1	TGTGCCAGTAAGGAGGGGAGGGGTTACAATGAGCAGTTCTTC	CASKEGRGYNEQFF
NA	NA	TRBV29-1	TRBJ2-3	TGCAGCGTTGCGCTCCGGGACGCTACCTACACAGATACGCAGTATTTT	CSVALRDATYTDTQYF
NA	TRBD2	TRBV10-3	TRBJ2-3	TGTGCCATCAGTGGCCGGACTAGCGGGGACACAGATACGCAGTATTTT	CAISGRTSGDTDTQYF
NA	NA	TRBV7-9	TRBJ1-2	TGTGCCAGCAGCTTAGCAGGATCGGACTCTGGCTACACCTTC	CASSLAGSDSGYTF
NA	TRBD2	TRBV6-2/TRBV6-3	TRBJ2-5	TGTGCCAGCAGCATCGGACTAGCGGTCCCTGAGACCCAGTACTTC	CASSIGLAVPETQYF
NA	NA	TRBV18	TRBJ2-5	TGTGCCAGCTCACCCGGTACCGGGGTAGGAGAGACCCAGTACTTC	CASSPGTGVGETQYF
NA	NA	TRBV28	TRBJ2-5	TGTGCCAGCAGGCCCAGGGAACAAGAGACCCAGTACTTC	CASRPREQETQYF
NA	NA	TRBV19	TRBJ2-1	TGTGCCAGTAGTGGGGGTCCCAAGCGAGGGGTCTACAATGAGCAGTTCTTC	CASSGGPKRGVYNEQFF
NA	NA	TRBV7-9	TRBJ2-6	TGTGCCAGCAGCCCAGGAGCTGGGGCCAACGTCCTGACTTTC	CASSPGAGANVLTF
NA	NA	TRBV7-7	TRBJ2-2	TGTGCCGTGGGGGCGGGAGTACTGGTCACCGGGGAGCTGTTTTTT	CAVGAGVLVTGELFF
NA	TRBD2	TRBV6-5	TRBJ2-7	TGTGCCAGCAGTTACCCTGACGCACGGGGGGGGCAGTACTTC	CASSYPDARGGQYF
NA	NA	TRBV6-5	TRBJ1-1	TGTGCCAGCAGTTACTTAGGGGGGACTGAAGCTTTCTTT	CASSYLGGTEAFF
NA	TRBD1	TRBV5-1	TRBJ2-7	TGCGCCAGCAGCCCTCGGACAGGGGGTGCGCTAATCTACGAGCAGTACTTC	CASSPRTGGALIYEQYF
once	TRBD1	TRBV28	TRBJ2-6	TGTGCCAGCAGTTTCGGACAGGGTATCCCTGGGGCCAACGTCCTGACTTTC	CASSFGQGIPGANVLTF
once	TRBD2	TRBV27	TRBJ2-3	TGTGCCAGCAGACGACTAGCTACCACAGATACGCAGTATTTT	CASRRLATTDTQYF
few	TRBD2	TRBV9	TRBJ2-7	TGTGCCAGCAGCCCGGAAGAGGGACTAGCGGACAGCTCCTACGAGCAGTACTTC	CASSPEEGLADSSYEQYF
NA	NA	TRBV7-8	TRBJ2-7	TGTGCCAGCAGCTACACAGGGTTACAATACGAGCAGTACTTC	CASSYTGLQYEQYF
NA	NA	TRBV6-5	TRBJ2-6	TGTGCCAGCACTTGGGGGCCTGGGGCCAACGTCCTGACTTTC	CASTWGPGANVLTF
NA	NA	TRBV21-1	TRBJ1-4	TGTGCCAGCCCCCCCGACTCATTCGGGGAAAAACTGTTTTTT	CASPPDSFGEKLFF
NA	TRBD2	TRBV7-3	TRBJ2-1	TGTGCCAGCACCAGCGGGGGTTACAATGAGCAGTTCTTC	CASTSGGYNEQFF
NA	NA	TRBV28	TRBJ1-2	TGTGCCAGCGGCCTCTTAGACACTAACTATGGCTACACCTTC	CASGLLDTNYGYTF
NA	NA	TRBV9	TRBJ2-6	TGTGCCAGCAGCGCCGGAGAAGGCTCTGGGGCCAACGTCCTGACTTTC	CASSAGEGSGANVLTF
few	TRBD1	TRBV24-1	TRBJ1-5	TGTGCCACCAGTGATAACCCCAGGGGGCGAAGCAATCAGCCCCAGCATTTT	CATSDNPRGRSNQPQHF
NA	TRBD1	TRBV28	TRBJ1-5	TGTGCCAGCAGTCCCCATGGGACAGGGCATCAGCCCCAGCATTTT	CASSPHGTGHQPQHF